Listed below are T cell receptor beta chains from one sample, sequenced in a study of response to subunit inactivated influenza vaccine. TCRdb re-called the RT-PCR reads with MiXCR, one entry per CDR3 protein. The sample contains about 240,000 distinct CDR3 sequences, 9% to 15% of which appear only once. The starting material was non-naive T cells sorted from PBMCs, obtained approximately 15 days before vaccination. The receptors were gathered from a man aged 50 to 59 who received an inactivated influenza vaccine. CDR3s include the opening cysteine and the closing phenylalanine or tryptophan. A D gene is named only where the DNA matches it firmly. Size is omitted from some rows. Given values are once, few, many or a class for expanded clones.

>NA|TRBV28|TRBD1|TRBJ2-5
TGTGCCAGCAGTGGGCAGGGGGCTATCAAAGAGACCCAGTACTTC
CASSGQGAIKETQYF
>NA|TRBV9|NA|TRBJ2-3
TGTGCCAGCAGCGTAGATGGGTATACGCAGTATTTT
CASSVDGYTQYF
>few|TRBV2|TRBD2|TRBJ2-2
TGTGCCAGCAGCAGCCCTCCCGGGACTAGGAACACCGGGGAGCTGTTTTTT
CASSSPPGTRNTGELFF
>few|TRBV15|NA|TRBJ2-7
TGTGCCACCAGCGTCGGGGCTCCGGGGGAGCAGTACTTC
CATSVGAPGEQYF
>few|TRBV24-1|NA|TRBJ1-4
TGTGCCACCAGTGATTCCCGGGTTACTAATGAAAAACTGTTTTTT
CATSDSRVTNEKLFF
>many|TRBV6-2/TRBV6-3|NA|TRBJ2-7
TGTGCCAGCAGTTATGTGGGCAGCGCCTACGAGCAGTACTTC
CASSYVGSAYEQYF
>many|TRBV20-1|NA|TRBJ2-2
TGCAGTGCGGCCCGACCGGGAGTAACCGGGGAGCTGTTTTTT
CSAARPGVTGELFF
>many|TRBV5-6|NA|TRBJ2-2
TGTGCCAGCAGCTTTGGCTCAACCACCGGGGAGCTGTTTTTT
CASSFGSTTGELFF
>few|TRBV20-1|NA|TRBJ2-7
TGCAGTGCTAGAGACGGACACACAGGGACCTACGAGCAGTACTTC
CSARDGHTGTYEQYF
>few|TRBV20-1|NA|TRBJ2-7
TGCAGTGCTAGAGCTAGGGGCGACGAGCAGTACTTC
CSARARGDEQYF
>NA|TRBV29-1|NA|TRBJ2-1
TGCAGCGGGGCCCGGGGGTTGCATGAGCAGTTCTTC
CSGARGLHEQFF
>NA|TRBV5-1|TRBD1|TRBJ1-1
TGCGCCAGCAGCCCTGGGACAGTCTTGAACACTGAAGCTTTCTTT
CASSPGTVLNTEAFF
>few|TRBV6-5|TRBD1|TRBJ2-7
TGTGCCAGCAGTTACAGTCAGGGGGTCCCCCCCGAGCAGTACTTC
CASSYSQGVPPEQYF
>many|TRBV6-1|TRBD1|TRBJ1-5
TGTGCCAGCACTGAAGACAGGGGACGCCAGCCCCAGCATTTT
CASTEDRGRQPQHF